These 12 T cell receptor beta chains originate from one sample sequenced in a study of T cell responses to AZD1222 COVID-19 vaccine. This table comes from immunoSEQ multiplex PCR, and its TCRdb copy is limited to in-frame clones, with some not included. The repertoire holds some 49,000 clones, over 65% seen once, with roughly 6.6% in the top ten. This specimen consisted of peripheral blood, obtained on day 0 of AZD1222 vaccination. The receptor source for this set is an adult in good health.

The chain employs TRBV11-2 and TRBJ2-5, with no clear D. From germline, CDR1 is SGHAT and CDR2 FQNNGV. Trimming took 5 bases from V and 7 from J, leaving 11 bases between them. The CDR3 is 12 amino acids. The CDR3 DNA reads TGTGCCAGCAGCCCAACGGTTGTGACCCAGTACTTC. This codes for CASSPTVVTQYF.

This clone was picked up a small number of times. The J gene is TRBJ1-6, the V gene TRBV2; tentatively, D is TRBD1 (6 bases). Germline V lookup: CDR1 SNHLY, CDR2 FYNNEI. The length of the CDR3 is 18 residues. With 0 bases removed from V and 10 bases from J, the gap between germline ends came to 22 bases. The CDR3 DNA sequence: TGTGCCAGCAGTGAAGCGTTCGGGTTCGTGGCAGGGGAATCACCCCTCCACTTT. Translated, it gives CASSEAFGFVAGESPLHF.

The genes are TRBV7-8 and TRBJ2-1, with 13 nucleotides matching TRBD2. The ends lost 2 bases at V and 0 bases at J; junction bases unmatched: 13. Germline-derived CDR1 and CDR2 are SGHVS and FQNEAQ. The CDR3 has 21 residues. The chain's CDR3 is CASSLIGGYGTSGTSYNEQFF. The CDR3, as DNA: TGTGCCAGCAGCTTAATTGGGGGGTACGGGACTAGCGGGACCTCCTACAATGAGCAGTTCTTC.

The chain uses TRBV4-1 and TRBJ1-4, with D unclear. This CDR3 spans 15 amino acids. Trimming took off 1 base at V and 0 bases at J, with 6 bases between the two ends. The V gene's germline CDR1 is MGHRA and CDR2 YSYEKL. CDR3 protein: CASSQAPPTNEKLFF. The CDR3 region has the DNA TGCGCCAGCAGCCAAGCCCCACCAACTAATGAAAAACTGTTTTTT.

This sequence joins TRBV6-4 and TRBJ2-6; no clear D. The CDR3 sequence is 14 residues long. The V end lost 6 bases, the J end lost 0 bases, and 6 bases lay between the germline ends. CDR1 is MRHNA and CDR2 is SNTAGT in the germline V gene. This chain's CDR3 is CASSLYSGANVLTF. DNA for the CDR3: TGTGCCAGCAGCCTTTACTCTGGGGCCAACGTCCTGACTTTC.

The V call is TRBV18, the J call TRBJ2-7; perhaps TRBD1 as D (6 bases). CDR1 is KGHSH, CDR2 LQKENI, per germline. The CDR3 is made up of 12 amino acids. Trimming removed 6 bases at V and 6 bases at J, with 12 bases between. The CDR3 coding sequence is TGTGCCAGCTCGCCAGGGGATATCGAGCAGTACGTC. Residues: CASSPGDIEQYV.

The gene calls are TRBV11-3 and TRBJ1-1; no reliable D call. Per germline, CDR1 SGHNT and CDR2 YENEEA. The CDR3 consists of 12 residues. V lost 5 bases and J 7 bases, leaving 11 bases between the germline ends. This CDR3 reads CASSKRHGEAFF. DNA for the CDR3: TGTGCCAGCAGCAAAAGACACGGTGAAGCTTTCTTT.

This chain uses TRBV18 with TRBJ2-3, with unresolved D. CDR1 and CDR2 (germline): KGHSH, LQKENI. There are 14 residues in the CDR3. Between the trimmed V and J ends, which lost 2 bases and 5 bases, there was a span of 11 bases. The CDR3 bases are TGTGCCAGCTCACCATGGGTTGGGTTAGATACGCAGTATTTT. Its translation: CASSPWVGLDTQYF.

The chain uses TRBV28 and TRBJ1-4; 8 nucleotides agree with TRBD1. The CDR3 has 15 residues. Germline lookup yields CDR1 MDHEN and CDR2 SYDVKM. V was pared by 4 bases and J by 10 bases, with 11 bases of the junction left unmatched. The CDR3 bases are TGTGCCAGCAGTTCGACAGGGGAGTTTTTCCTAAAACTGTTTTTT. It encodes CASSSTGEFFLKLFF. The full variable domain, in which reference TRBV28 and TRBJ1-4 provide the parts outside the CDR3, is DVKVTQSSRYLVKRTGEKVFLECVQDMDHENMFWYRQDPGLGLRLIYFSYDVKMKEKGDIPEGYSVSREKKERFSLILESASTNQTSMYLCASSSTGEFFLKLFFGSGTQLSVL.

The CDR3 region is CASKTGGNTIYF. CDR3 DNA sequence: TGTGCCAGCAAGACTGGTGGAAACACCATATATTTT. The chain links TRBV2 to TRBJ1-3; D is undetermined. Trimming stripped 7 bases from V and 3 bases from J, with 7 bases between. CDR1 and CDR2 from the germline V gene are SNHLY and FYNNEI. The CDR3 length is 12 residues.

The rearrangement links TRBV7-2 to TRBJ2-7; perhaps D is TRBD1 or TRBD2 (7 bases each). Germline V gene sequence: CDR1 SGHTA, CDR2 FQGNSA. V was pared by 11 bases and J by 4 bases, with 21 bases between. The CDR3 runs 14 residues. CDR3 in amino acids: CASARQGGNYEQYF. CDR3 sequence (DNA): TGTGCCTCGGCTAGACAGGGAGGGAATTACGAGCAGTACTTC.

The CDR3 coding sequence is TGTGCCAGCAGCTTTCAGGGGGCGTTCAATGAGCAGTTCTTC. Translation gives CASSFQGAFNEQFF. V is TRBV7-2 and J is TRBJ2-1; 8 bases agree with TRBD1. CDR1 is SGHTA and CDR2 is FQGNSA in the germline V gene. V was clipped by 3 bases and J by 6 bases; unmatched bases: 4. The length of the CDR3 is 14 residues.